Listed below are T cell receptor beta chains from one sample, sequenced in a study of T cells after yellow fever vaccination. Using its own MiXCR run on the 5' RACE reads, TCRdb lists one record per CDR3 protein. Among approximately 300,000 distinct CDR3 sequences listed, about 10% were seen once. This specimen was CD4+ T cells sorted from PBMCs, taken 45 days after the yellow fever booster vaccination. The source is a man younger than 35 who received the YFV17D yellow fever vaccine. Each CDR3 is given with its conserved first and last residue. The order of the fields is V gene, clone size, J gene, D gene, CDR3 protein, CDR3 DNA. The D gene is left open where the match is weak. Clone size appears in some rows only: once, few, many, or a class for an expanded clone.

V gene: TRBV4-1
clone size: few
J gene: TRBJ2-3
D gene: -
CDR3 protein: CASSPGWGTDTQYF
CDR3 DNA: TGCGCCAGCAGCCCTGGATGGGGTACAGATACGCAGTATTTT

V gene: TRBV6-1
clone size: many
J gene: TRBJ1-2
D gene: TRBD1
CDR3 protein: CASSDPGQGTYGYTF
CDR3 DNA: TGTGCCAGCAGTGACCCGGGACAGGGGACCTATGGCTACACCTTC

V gene: TRBV4-3
clone size: -
J gene: TRBJ2-2
D gene: -
CDR3 protein: CASSQEQATGELFF
CDR3 DNA: TGCGCCAGCAGCCAAGAACAGGCGACCGGGGAGCTGTTTTTT

V gene: TRBV6-6
clone size: -
J gene: TRBJ2-3
D gene: TRBD1
CDR3 protein: CASSYPGQTTDTQYF
CDR3 DNA: TGTGCCAGCAGTTACCCGGGACAGACCACAGATACGCAGTATTTT

V gene: TRBV28
clone size: -
J gene: TRBJ2-2
D gene: TRBD2
CDR3 protein: CASSVVTSVNTGELFF
CDR3 DNA: TGTGCCAGCAGTGTAGTAACTAGCGTAAACACCGGGGAGCTGTTTTTT

V gene: TRBV12-3/TRBV12-4
clone size: -
J gene: TRBJ1-6
D gene: -
CDR3 protein: CASSTGNGSPLHF
CDR3 DNA: TGTGCCAGCAGCACAGGGAATGGGTCACCCCTCCACTTT

V gene: TRBV5-1
clone size: -
J gene: TRBJ2-5
D gene: TRBD1
CDR3 protein: CASSETGVETQYF
CDR3 DNA: TGCGCCAGCAGCGAGACAGGGGTCGAGACCCAGTACTTC

V gene: TRBV5-1
clone size: many
J gene: TRBJ2-1
D gene: -
CDR3 protein: CASSPWNYNEQFF
CDR3 DNA: TGCGCCAGCAGCCCCTGGAACTACAATGAGCAGTTCTTC

V gene: TRBV6-5
clone size: -
J gene: TRBJ2-1
D gene: TRBD2
CDR3 protein: CASRRKGLAGLQFF
CDR3 DNA: TGTGCCAGCAGACGGAAGGGACTAGCGGGACTTCAGTTCTTC

V gene: TRBV7-2
clone size: -
J gene: TRBJ2-1
D gene: -
CDR3 protein: CASSLSQEVIYEQFF
CDR3 DNA: TGTGCCAGCAGCCTCTCACAGGAAGTCATCTATGAGCAGTTCTTC

V gene: TRBV2
clone size: -
J gene: TRBJ1-1
D gene: -
CDR3 protein: CASTATGQPEAFF
CDR3 DNA: TGTGCCAGCACCGCTACAGGGCAGCCTGAAGCTTTCTTT

V gene: TRBV5-1
clone size: -
J gene: TRBJ2-3
D gene: -
CDR3 protein: CASSTTAGGETDTQYF
CDR3 DNA: TGCGCCAGCAGCACCACTGCCGGGGGCGAGACAGATACGCAGTATTTT

V gene: TRBV10-3
clone size: -
J gene: TRBJ1-3
D gene: -
CDR3 protein: CAIRSLTGLTGNTIYF
CDR3 DNA: TGTGCCATCAGGAGCCTTACAGGGCTGACTGGAAACACCATATATTTT

V gene: TRBV11-2
clone size: -
J gene: TRBJ1-1
D gene: -
CDR3 protein: CASSSVRGYTEAFF
CDR3 DNA: TGTGCCAGCAGCTCCGTCAGGGGATACACTGAAGCTTTCTTT

V gene: TRBV4-3
clone size: few
J gene: TRBJ2-1
D gene: -
CDR3 protein: CASSQGSRAGRVYNEQFF
CDR3 DNA: TGCGCCAGCAGCCAAGGAAGTCGGGCAGGGAGAGTCTACAATGAGCAGTTCTTC

V gene: TRBV6-5
clone size: -
J gene: TRBJ1-1
D gene: -
CDR3 protein: CASNQDSPNTEAFF
CDR3 DNA: TGTGCCAGCAACCAGGACAGCCCGAACACTGAAGCTTTCTTT

V gene: TRBV5-1
clone size: -
J gene: TRBJ2-5
D gene: TRBD1
CDR3 protein: CASSPTGFDLETQYF
CDR3 DNA: TGCGCCAGCAGCCCGACAGGGTTTGACCTGGAGACCCAGTACTTC

V gene: TRBV6-5
clone size: few
J gene: TRBJ2-7
D gene: -
CDR3 protein: CASRYTAIGGYEQYF
CDR3 DNA: TGTGCCAGCAGGTACACCGCTATCGGGGGCTACGAGCAGTACTTC

V gene: TRBV7-3
clone size: -
J gene: TRBJ2-5
D gene: -
CDR3 protein: CASKRGGQLWETQYF
CDR3 DNA: TGTGCCAGCAAGAGGGGGGGGCAGCTGTGGGAGACCCAGTACTTC

V gene: TRBV6-4
clone size: few
J gene: TRBJ1-5
D gene: -
CDR3 protein: CASSVWSGAGQPQHF
CDR3 DNA: TGTGCCAGCAGTGTTTGGTCGGGCGCAGGACAGCCCCAGCATTTT

V gene: TRBV20-1
clone size: -
J gene: TRBJ2-7
D gene: TRBD1
CDR3 protein: CSARGGQAAIYEQYF
CDR3 DNA: TGCAGTGCTAGAGGCGGACAGGCAGCCATCTACGAGCAGTACTTC

V gene: TRBV3-1
clone size: -
J gene: TRBJ2-1
D gene: TRBD1
CDR3 protein: CASSRSGTGSYNEQFF
CDR3 DNA: TGTGCCAGCAGCCGCTCCGGGACAGGGTCCTACAATGAGCAGTTCTTC

V gene: TRBV7-3
clone size: -
J gene: TRBJ2-3
D gene: TRBD2
CDR3 protein: CASRAGSTDTQYF
CDR3 DNA: TGTGCCAGCAGAGCGGGGTCCACAGATACGCAGTATTTT

V gene: TRBV6-2/TRBV6-3
clone size: few
J gene: TRBJ2-5
D gene: -
CDR3 protein: CASRDPPTETQYF
CDR3 DNA: TGTGCCAGCAGGGACCCCCCAACAGAGACCCAGTACTTC

V gene: TRBV19
clone size: few
J gene: TRBJ2-1
D gene: TRBD1
CDR3 protein: CASATSHRDRPGEQFF
CDR3 DNA: TGTGCCAGTGCCACAAGCCACCGGGACAGGCCGGGGGAGCAGTTCTTC

V gene: TRBV10-2
clone size: few
J gene: TRBJ2-1
D gene: -
CDR3 protein: CASSESGLLYYNEQFF
CDR3 DNA: TGCGCCAGCAGTGAGTCTGGACTACTTTACTACAATGAGCAGTTCTTC

V gene: TRBV7-2
clone size: -
J gene: TRBJ2-1
D gene: -
CDR3 protein: CASSPPGPTEQFF
CDR3 DNA: TGTGCCAGCAGCCCGCCAGGGCCTACTGAGCAGTTCTTC

V gene: TRBV7-2
clone size: -
J gene: TRBJ2-3
D gene: -
CDR3 protein: CASGRRSSDTQYF
CDR3 DNA: TGTGCCAGCGGTCGTAGGAGTTCAGATACGCAGTATTTT

V gene: TRBV6-2/TRBV6-3
clone size: -
J gene: TRBJ1-5
D gene: -
CDR3 protein: CASSYHSNQPQHF
CDR3 DNA: TGTGCCAGCAGTTATCATAGCAATCAGCCCCAGCATTTT

V gene: TRBV5-1
clone size: few
J gene: TRBJ2-3
D gene: TRBD2
CDR3 protein: CASSPGLADSTDTQYF
CDR3 DNA: TGCGCCAGCAGCCCGGGACTAGCGGATAGCACAGATACGCAGTATTTT

V gene: TRBV7-3
clone size: -
J gene: TRBJ2-2
D gene: -
CDR3 protein: CASSLANGELFF
CDR3 DNA: TGTGCCAGCAGCCTAGCAAACGGGGAGCTGTTTTTT

V gene: TRBV10-3
clone size: -
J gene: TRBJ1-1
D gene: TRBD1
CDR3 protein: CATVQGQGALTEAFF
CDR3 DNA: TGTGCCACCGTCCAAGGACAGGGGGCGCTCACTGAAGCTTTCTTT

V gene: TRBV7-2
clone size: -
J gene: TRBJ2-2
D gene: -
CDR3 protein: CASSPRTFTGELFF
CDR3 DNA: TGTGCCAGCAGCCCCCGGACTTTCACCGGGGAGCTGTTTTTT